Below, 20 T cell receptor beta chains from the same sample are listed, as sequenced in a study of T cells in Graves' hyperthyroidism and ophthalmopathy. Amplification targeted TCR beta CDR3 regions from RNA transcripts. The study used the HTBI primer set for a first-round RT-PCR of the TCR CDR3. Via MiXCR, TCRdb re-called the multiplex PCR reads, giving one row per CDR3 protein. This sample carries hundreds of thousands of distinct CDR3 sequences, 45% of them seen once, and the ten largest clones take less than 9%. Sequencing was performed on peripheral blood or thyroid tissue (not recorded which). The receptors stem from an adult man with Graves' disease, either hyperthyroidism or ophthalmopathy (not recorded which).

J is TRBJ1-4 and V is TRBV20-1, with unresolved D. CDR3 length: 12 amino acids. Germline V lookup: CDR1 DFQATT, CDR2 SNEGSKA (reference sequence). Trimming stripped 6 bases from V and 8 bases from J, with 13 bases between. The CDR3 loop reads CSAKTGMEKLFF. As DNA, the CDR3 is TGCAGTGCGAAGACCGGGATGGAAAAACTGTTTTTT.

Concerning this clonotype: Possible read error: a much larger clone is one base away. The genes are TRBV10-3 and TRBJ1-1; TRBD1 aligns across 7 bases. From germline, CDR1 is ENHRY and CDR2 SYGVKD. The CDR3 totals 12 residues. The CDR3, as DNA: TGTGCCATCAGTGGGGACGACAGGGAAGCTTCCTTT. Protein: CAISGDDREASF.

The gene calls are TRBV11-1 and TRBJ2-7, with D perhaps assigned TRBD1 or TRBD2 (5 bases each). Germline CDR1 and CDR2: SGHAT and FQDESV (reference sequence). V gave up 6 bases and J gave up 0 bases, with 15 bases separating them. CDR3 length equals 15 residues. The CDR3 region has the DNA TGTGCCAGCAGTGCAAGGGACCCGAGCTCCTACGAGCAGTACTTC. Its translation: CASSARDPSSYEQYF.

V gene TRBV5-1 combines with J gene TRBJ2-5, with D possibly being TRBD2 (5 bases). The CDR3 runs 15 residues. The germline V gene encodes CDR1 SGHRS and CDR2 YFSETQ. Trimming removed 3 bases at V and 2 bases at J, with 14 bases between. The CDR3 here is CASSSGNREQETQYF. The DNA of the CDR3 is TGCGCCAGCAGCTCGGGAAACAGAGAACAAGAGACCCAGTACTTC.

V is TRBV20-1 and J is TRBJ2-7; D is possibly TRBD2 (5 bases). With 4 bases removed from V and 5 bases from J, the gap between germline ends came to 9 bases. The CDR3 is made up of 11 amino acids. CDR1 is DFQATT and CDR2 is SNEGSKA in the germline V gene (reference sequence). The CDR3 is CSAKSGNEQYF. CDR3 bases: TGCAGTGCTAAATCGGGGAACGAGCAGTACTTC.

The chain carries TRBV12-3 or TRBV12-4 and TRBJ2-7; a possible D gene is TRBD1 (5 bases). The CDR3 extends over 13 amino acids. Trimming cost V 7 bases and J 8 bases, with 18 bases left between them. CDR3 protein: CASTMTRAGQQYF. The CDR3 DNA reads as TGTGCCAGCACAATGACTCGGGCAGGGCAGCAGTACTTC.

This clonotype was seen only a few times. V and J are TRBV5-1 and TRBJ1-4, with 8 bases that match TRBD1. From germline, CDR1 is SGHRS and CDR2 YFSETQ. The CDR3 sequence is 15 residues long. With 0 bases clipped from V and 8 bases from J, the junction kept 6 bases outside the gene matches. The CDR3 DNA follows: TGCGCCAGCAGCTTGGGACAGGGGAAGGGAGAAAAACTGTTTTTT. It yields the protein CASSLGQGKGEKLFF.

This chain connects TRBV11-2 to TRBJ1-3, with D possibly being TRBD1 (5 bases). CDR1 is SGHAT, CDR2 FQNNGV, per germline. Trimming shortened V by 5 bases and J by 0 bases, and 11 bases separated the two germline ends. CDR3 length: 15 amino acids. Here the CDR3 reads CASSKRQSSGNTIYF. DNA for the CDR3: TGTGCCAGCAGCAAAAGACAGTCCTCTGGAAACACCATATATTTT.

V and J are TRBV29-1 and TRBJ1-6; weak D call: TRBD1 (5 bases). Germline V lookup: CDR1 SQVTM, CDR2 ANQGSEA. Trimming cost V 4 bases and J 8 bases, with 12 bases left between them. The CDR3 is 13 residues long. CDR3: CSVVGGGDSPLHF. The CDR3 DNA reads TGCAGCGTTGTGGGGGGGGGTGATTCACCCCTCCACTTT.

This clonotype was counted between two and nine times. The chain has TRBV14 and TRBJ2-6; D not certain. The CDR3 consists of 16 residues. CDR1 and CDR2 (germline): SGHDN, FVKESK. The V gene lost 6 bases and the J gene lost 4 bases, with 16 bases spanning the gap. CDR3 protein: CASSQRQSPGANVLTF. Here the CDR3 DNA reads TGTGCCAGCAGTCAACGACAATCTCCGGGGGCCAACGTCCTGACTTTC.

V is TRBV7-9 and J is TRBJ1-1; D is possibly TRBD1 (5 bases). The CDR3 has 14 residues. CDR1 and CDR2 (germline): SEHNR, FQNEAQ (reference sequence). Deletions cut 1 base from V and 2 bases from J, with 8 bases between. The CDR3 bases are TGTGCCAGCAGCTTAGAGTGGGACAACACTGAAGCTTTCTTT. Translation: CASSLEWDNTEAFF.

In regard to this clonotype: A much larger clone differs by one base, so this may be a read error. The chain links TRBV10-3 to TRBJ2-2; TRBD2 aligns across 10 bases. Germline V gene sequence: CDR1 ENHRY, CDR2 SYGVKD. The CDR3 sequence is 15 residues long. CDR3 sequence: CAISESGREDGELLF. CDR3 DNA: TGTGCCATCAGTGAAAGCGGGAGGGAGGACGGGGAGCTGTTATTT.

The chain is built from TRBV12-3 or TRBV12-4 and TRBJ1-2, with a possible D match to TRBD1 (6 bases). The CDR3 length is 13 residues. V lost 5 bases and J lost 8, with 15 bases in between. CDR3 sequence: CASSHTGFGGYTF. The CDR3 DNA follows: TGTGCCAGCAGTCATACAGGGTTCGGGGGCTACACCTTC.

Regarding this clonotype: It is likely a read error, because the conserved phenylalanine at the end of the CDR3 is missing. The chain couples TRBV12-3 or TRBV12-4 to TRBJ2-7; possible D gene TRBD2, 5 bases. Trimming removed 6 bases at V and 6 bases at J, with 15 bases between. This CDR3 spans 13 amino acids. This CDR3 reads CASRSGRAGEQYL. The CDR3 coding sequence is TGTGCCAGCAGGAGTGGTAGGGCGGGCGAGCAGTACCTC.

CDR3 sequence (DNA): TGTGCCAGCAGGGGACCATACACCATATATTTT. Translation: CASRGPYTIYF. This chain connects TRBV2 to TRBJ1-3; D might be TRBD1 (5 bases). This CDR3 spans 11 amino acids. With 6 bases removed from V and 8 bases from J, the gap between germline ends came to 8 bases. In germline, CDR1 is SNHLY, CDR2 FYNNEI.

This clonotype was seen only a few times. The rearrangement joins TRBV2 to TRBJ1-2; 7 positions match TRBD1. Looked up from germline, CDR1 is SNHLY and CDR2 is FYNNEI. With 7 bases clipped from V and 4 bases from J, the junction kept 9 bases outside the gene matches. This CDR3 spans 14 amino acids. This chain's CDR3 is CASKGEGAGYGYTF. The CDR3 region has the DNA TGTGCCAGCAAGGGTGAGGGGGCTGGCTATGGCTACACCTTC. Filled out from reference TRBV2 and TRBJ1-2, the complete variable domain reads EPEVTQTPSHQVTQMGQEVILRCVPISNHLYFYWYRQILGQKVEFLVSFYNNEISEKSEIFDDQFSVERPDGSNFTLKIRSTKLEDSAMYFCASKGEGAGYGYTFGSGTRLTVV.

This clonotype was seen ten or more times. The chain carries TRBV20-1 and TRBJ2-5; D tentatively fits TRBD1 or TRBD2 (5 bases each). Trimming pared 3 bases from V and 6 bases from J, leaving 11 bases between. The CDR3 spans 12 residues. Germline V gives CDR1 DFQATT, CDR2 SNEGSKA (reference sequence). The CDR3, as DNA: TGCAGTGCTAGTCTGGGGGAGCAGACCCAGTACTTC. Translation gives CSASLGEQTQYF.

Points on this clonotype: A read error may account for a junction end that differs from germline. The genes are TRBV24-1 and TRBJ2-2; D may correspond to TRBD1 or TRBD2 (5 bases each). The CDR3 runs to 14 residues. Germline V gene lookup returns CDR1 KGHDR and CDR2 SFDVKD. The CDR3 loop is CATSGLGTTGELFF. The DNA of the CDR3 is TGTGCCACCAGTGGTTTGGGGACCACCGGGGAGCTGTTTTTT.

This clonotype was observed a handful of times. The CDR3 region has the DNA TGTGCCAGCACCCAACAGGGGAACGAAGAGACCCAGTACTTC. Its translation is CASTQQGNEETQYF. This chain uses TRBV6-5 with TRBJ2-5, with 7 bases that match TRBD1. Germline V gene lookup returns CDR1 MNHEY and CDR2 SVGAGI. The CDR3 length is 14 residues. The ends lost 7 bases at V and 3 bases at J; junction bases unmatched: 8.

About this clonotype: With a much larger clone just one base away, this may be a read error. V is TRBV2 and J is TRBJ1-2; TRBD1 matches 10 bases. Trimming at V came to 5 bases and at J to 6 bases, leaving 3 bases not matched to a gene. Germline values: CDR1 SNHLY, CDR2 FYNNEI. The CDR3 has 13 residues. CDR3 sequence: CASSSTGGDGYTF. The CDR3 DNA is TGTGCCAGCAGTTCGACAGGGGGCGATGGCTACACCTTC.